Listed below are T cell receptor beta chains from one sample, sequenced in a study of blood T cell repertoires in COVID-19. Clones were read by immunoSEQ multiplex PCR, and TCRdb kept only the in-frame ones, dropping some. The sample contains 250,000 or so clones, roughly 86% of which appear only once. Sequencing was carried out using peripheral blood. All receptors come from a man aged 40-49 years with active or convalescent COVID-19. The CDR3 runs from the conserved cysteine through the conserved F or W. A D gene is named only where the DNA matches it firmly. Size values are once, few and many counts, or a class for expanded clones, and some rows have none.

DNA	CDR3	D	size	V	J
TGTGCCAGCAGCAAGGACAGGGCGGACAATCAGCCCCAGCATTTT	CASSKDRADNQPQHF	TRBD1	-	TRBV2	TRBJ1-5
TGTGCCAGCTCCCCAGCGTCGGGCTACAATGAGCAGTTCTTC	CASSPASGYNEQFF	-	once	TRBV11-2	TRBJ2-1
TGTGCCAGCAGTCCAGGGGATGTGCTTGGCTACACCTTC	CASSPGDVLGYTF	-	-	TRBV28	TRBJ1-2
TGTGCCAGCAGCTTAGCGTCGGGGGGAGGGGGCACAGATACGCAGTATTTT	CASSLASGGGGTDTQYF	TRBD2	-	TRBV7-2	TRBJ2-3
TGTGCCAGTAAGGCAGGGGAGGGGTATAATTCACCCCTCCACTTT	CASKAGEGYNSPLHF	-	-	TRBV19	TRBJ1-6
TGCGCCAGCAGCTTGGACTGGAACACCGGGGAGCTGTTTTTT	CASSLDWNTGELFF	-	few	TRBV5-1	TRBJ2-2
TGTGCCATCACCGTAGACAGGGAGAACTATGGCTACACCTTC	CAITVDRENYGYTF	TRBD1	-	TRBV10-3	TRBJ1-2
TGCGCCAGCAGCCAAGTAGAGGGTTCCTCCTACGAGCAGTACTTC	CASSQVEGSSYEQYF	-	-	TRBV4-1	TRBJ2-7
TGTGCCAGCAGTTGGGGACAGAGCAATCAGCCCCAGCATTTT	CASSWGQSNQPQHF	TRBD1	-	TRBV6-5	TRBJ1-5
TGTGCCAGCAGCGCTGCCGGGACGGACTACGAATATGGCTACACCTTC	CASSAAGTDYEYGYTF	-	-	TRBV9	TRBJ1-2
TGCAGTTGTTGGGGGACAGGGACTAACACTGAAGCTTTCTTT	CSCWGTGTNTEAFF	TRBD1	-	TRBV29-1	TRBJ1-1
TGTGCCAGCAGTTTTGGGGGGGTAGTAAACATTCAGTACTTC	CASSFGGVVNIQYF	TRBD2	-	TRBV28	TRBJ2-4
TGTGCCAGCTCACCGGAGCGGGAGCTACAAGAGACCCAGTACTTC	CASSPERELQETQYF	TRBD2	-	TRBV18	TRBJ2-5
TGTGCCAGTAGTATGGGGCTAGCGATCCACGAGCAGTACTTC	CASSMGLAIHEQYF	-	-	TRBV19	TRBJ2-7
TGCGCCAGCAGCGGTGACAGGGCCCCCCCGGAAGCTTTCTTT	CASSGDRAPPEAFF	TRBD1	-	TRBV5-1	TRBJ1-1
TGTGCCAGCAGTCCCACTGAAGTCTATGGCTACACCTTC	CASSPTEVYGYTF	-	-	TRBV28	TRBJ1-2
TGTGCCAGCAGCTTCTCCGTCAATGAAAAACTGTTTTTT	CASSFSVNEKLFF	-	few	TRBV5-6	TRBJ1-4
TGTGCCAGCAGCAATTCGGACAGGCTAGGTGGCTACACCTTC	CASSNSDRLGGYTF	TRBD1	once	TRBV6-5	TRBJ1-2
TGTGCCAGCTCATTGCGGGGGGACAGACCTTCTGGGGCCAACGTCCTGACTTTC	CASSLRGDRPSGANVLTF	-	-	TRBV18	TRBJ2-6
TGTGCCAGCAGCCAAGATTATTCCGGACAGACTTACAATGAGCAGTTCTTC	CASSQDYSGQTYNEQFF	-	-	TRBV4-2	TRBJ2-1
TGTGCCAGCAGTGGGGACAGGACTCATGAAAAACTGTTTTTT	CASSGDRTHEKLFF	TRBD1	-	TRBV7-9	TRBJ1-4
TGTGCCACCAGAAAGGGCCTAGGGGGCGCGGACACTGAAGCTTTCTTT	CATRKGLGGADTEAFF	TRBD1	-	TRBV24-1	TRBJ1-1
TGTGCCAGCAGCCCAATCGGGACCTACAATGAGCAGTTCTTC	CASSPIGTYNEQFF	-	-	TRBV7-6	TRBJ2-1
TGTGCCAGCAGAGTCTTCCTAGCGCTACCTCAAGAGACCCAGTACTTC	CASRVFLALPQETQYF	-	-	TRBV2	TRBJ2-5
TGCGCCAGCCTAAAGAGGACTGGGGCCAACGTCCTGACTTTC	CASLKRTGANVLTF	-	-	TRBV23-1	TRBJ2-6
TGTGCCAGCAGTTACTCCTACGGTGACTATGGCTACACCTTC	CASSYSYGDYGYTF	-	-	TRBV6-5	TRBJ1-2
TGTGCCAGCACGGGAGACTCCAATGAAAAACTGTTTTTT	CASTGDSNEKLFF	-	few	TRBV2	TRBJ1-4
TGTGCCAGCAGCTTGGGGGAGCGCTCACCCCTCCACTTT	CASSLGERSPLHF	-	-	TRBV5-4	TRBJ1-6
TGCGCCAGCAGCCCACGCACAGGGGGGGATTCACCCCTCCACTTT	CASSPRTGGDSPLHF	TRBD1	-	TRBV5-1	TRBJ1-6
TGTGCCAGCAGCGGTTATACCGGACAGGGGAGTGAAGCTTTCTTT	CASSGYTGQGSEAFF	TRBD1	-	TRBV9	TRBJ1-1
TGTGCCAGCAGGCCCGGACAGGGGGACACCGGGGAGCTGTTTTTT	CASRPGQGDTGELFF	TRBD1	-	TRBV6-4	TRBJ2-2
TGTGCCAGTAGACACCGGGACAGCAGCTCCTACGAGCAGTACTTC	CASRHRDSSSYEQYF	TRBD1	-	TRBV19	TRBJ2-7
TGTGCCAGCAGCTTGACAGGGTTGATAGCTGAAAAACTGTTTTTT	CASSLTGLIAEKLFF	-	-	TRBV5-5	TRBJ1-4
TGTGCCAGCAGTGAAAAATGGGACACCCTCTACGAGCAGTACTTC	CASSEKWDTLYEQYF	-	-	TRBV6-1	TRBJ2-7
TGTGCCAGCAGTTGGGTGGGGCAGAGCAAAAACATTCAGTACTTC	CASSWVGQSKNIQYF	-	few	TRBV7-9	TRBJ2-4
TGTGCCAGCAGGCTGCGCGGTTTCTACGAGCAGTACTTC	CASRLRGFYEQYF	-	-	TRBV28	TRBJ2-7
TGCGCCAGCAGCTTGGGAGGGGACAGCACTTCACCCCTCCACTTT	CASSLGGDSTSPLHF	TRBD1	-	TRBV5-1	TRBJ1-6
TGTGCCAGCAGCTTGGGACAGCCCTATAGCAATCAGCCCCAGCATTTT	CASSLGQPYSNQPQHF	-	few	TRBV5-5	TRBJ1-5
TGTGCCAGCAGCACGGGACTAGGGGACAATGAGCAGTTCTTC	CASSTGLGDNEQFF	TRBD2	-	TRBV9	TRBJ2-1
TGTGCCAGCAGTTCCCCCGGACAGGGGGCTAATGAAAAACTGTTTTTT	CASSSPGQGANEKLFF	TRBD1	-	TRBV28	TRBJ1-4
TGTGCCAGCAGCCCCCCCGGGACTGAGAGCTACACCTTC	CASSPPGTESYTF	-	-	TRBV3-1/TRBV3-2	TRBJ1-2
TGTGCCAGCAGCCTGCCCGAAGCCCCAAACATTCAGTACTTC	CASSLPEAPNIQYF	-	-	TRBV7-9	TRBJ2-4
TGTGCCAGCAGCTTTACTGAGAGCGGGACAGAGACCCAGTACTTC	CASSFTESGTETQYF	TRBD2	-	TRBV13	TRBJ2-5
TGTGCCAGCAAACCGGGGGGTGATGAGCAGTTCTTC	CASKPGGDEQFF	TRBD2	-	TRBV6-5	TRBJ2-1
TGCGCCAGCAGCCAAGAAGACCGGGTGAATGAGCAGTTCTTC	CASSQEDRVNEQFF	-	-	TRBV4-1	TRBJ2-1
TGTGCCAGCAGCCTCTTGGGCGGGGGAGTCAATGAGCAGTTCTTC	CASSLLGGGVNEQFF	TRBD2	-	TRBV3-1/TRBV3-2	TRBJ2-1
TGTGCCAGCGGAGAAAGGGGGCCGAGCTCTGGAAACACCATATATTTT	CASGERGPSSGNTIYF	TRBD1	once	TRBV7-3	TRBJ1-3
TGTGCCAGCAGCTTAGTGTCGGGGGGGTTTAGCGGGACCCAGTACTTC	CASSLVSGGFSGTQYF	TRBD2	-	TRBV7-7	TRBJ2-5
TGTGCCAGCAGTTACGAAAGAGACTCCTACGAGCAGTACTTC	CASSYERDSYEQYF	-	-	TRBV6-5	TRBJ2-7
TGTGCCACCAGCAGAGGGACGGGACTAGCGGGAGCTCACACCGGGGAGCTGTTTTTT	CATSRGTGLAGAHTGELFF	TRBD2	-	TRBV15	TRBJ2-2
TGTGCCAGCAGCGTAGCAGGGGCTAACACTGAAGCTTTCTTT	CASSVAGANTEAFF	-	-	TRBV9	TRBJ1-1
TGTGCCAGCAGTCCCACCGTGGGAGGGAATCAGCCCCAGCATTTT	CASSPTVGGNQPQHF	-	-	TRBV27	TRBJ1-5
TGTGCCACCAGTGATACACGTGGGGCTCGGACGCAGTATTTT	CATSDTRGARTQYF	-	-	TRBV24-1	TRBJ2-3
TGTGCCAGCTCACCACGGACAGCAAACACTGAAGCTTTCTTT	CASSPRTANTEAFF	-	few	TRBV18	TRBJ1-1